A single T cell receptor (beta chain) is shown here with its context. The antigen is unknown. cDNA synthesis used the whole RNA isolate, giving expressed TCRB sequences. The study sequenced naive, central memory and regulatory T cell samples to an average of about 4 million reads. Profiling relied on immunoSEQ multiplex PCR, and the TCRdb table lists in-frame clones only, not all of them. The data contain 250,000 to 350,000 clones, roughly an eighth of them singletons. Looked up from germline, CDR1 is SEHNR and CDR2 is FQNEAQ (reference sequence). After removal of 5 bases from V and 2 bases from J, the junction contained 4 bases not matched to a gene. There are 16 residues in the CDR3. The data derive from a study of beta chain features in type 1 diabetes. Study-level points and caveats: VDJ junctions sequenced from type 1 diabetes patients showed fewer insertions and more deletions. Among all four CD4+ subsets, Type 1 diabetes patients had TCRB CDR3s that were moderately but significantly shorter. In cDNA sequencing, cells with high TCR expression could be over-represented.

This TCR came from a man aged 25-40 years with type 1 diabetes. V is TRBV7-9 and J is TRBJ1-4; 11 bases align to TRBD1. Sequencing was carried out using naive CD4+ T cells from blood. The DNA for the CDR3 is TGTGCCAGCAGCGTGGGACAGGGGGGGACTAATGAAAAACTGTTTTTT. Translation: CASSVGQGGTNEKLFF.